The 3 T cell receptor beta chains below were found in one sample sequenced in a study of T cell responses to AZD1222 COVID-19 vaccine. Clones were read by immunoSEQ multiplex PCR, and TCRdb kept only the in-frame ones, dropping some. The sample carries under 130,000 clones, approximately 92% recorded once. The sample was peripheral blood, taken 28 days after the second AZD1222 dose. The source of these receptors is an adult who received the AZD1222 COVID-19 vaccine.

This clone was detected only a few times. The chain recombines TRBV3-1 (or the pseudogene TRBV3-2) with TRBJ2-5, with 8 bases identical to TRBD1. This CDR3 spans 15 amino acids. The germline V gene has CDR1 LGHDT and CDR2 YNNKEL (reference sequence). V shed 5 bases and J 0 bases; nucleotides not matched to a gene: 5. This chain's CDR3 is CASSWSGQDQETQYF. CDR3 DNA: TGTGCCAGCAGCTGGTCGGGACAGGACCAAGAGACCCAGTACTTC.

The chain employs TRBV10-1 and TRBJ2-2, with D tentatively TRBD1 (5 bases). Germline CDR1 is WNHNN and CDR2 is SYGVQD (reference sequence). Trimming removed 4 bases from V and 10 bases from J, with 13 bases in between. The CDR3 sequence is 13 residues long. The CDR3, as DNA: TGCGCCAGCAGTGGGACACACGACGCGGAGCTGTTTTTT. It encodes CASSGTHDAELFF.

J is TRBJ2-7 and V is TRBV15; weak D call: TRBD2 (6 bases). The CDR3 covers 15 residues. V shed 1 base and J shed 6 bases, with 16 bases lying between them. Germline lookup yields CDR1 LNHNV and CDR2 YYDKDF (reference sequence). The CDR3 coding sequence is TGTGCCACCAGCAGAGCGGGAGACCGAAATCGCGAGCAGTACTTC. Translation: CATSRAGDRNREQYF.